The clone carrying this T cell receptor beta chain was found many times. Its antigen remains unknown. V was cut by 3 bases and J by 10 bases, with 19 bases left in between. The CDR3 loop spans 15 amino acids. In germline, CDR1 is LNHDA, CDR2 SQIVND (reference sequence). This sample is part of a study of Graves' ophthalmopathy and Graves' hyperthyroidism. Where ophthalmopathy was present, donors had moderate-to-severe activity, CAS ≥3, NOSPECS ≥4 and duration under 3 months. The authors amplified TCR beta CDR3 regions, and they did so from RNA transcripts for repertoire sequencing. The first-round RT-PCR employed HTBI primers together with the Qiagen OneStep RT-PCR kit. A multiplex PCR was then performed as the second round. From the multiplex PCR reads, TCRdb called clonotypes with MiXCR, one entry per CDR3 protein. Of 40,000 to 45,000 distinct CDR3 sequences in the sample, approximately 52% were seen once.

General observations from the study: In blood, most expanded thyroid clonotypes above 0.001 frequency were also detected. Stable hyperthyroidism and ophthalmopathy were told apart by a 13-signature model, which achieved around 90% sensitivity and around 77% specificity. Sensitivity of around 70% and specificity of less than 75% were achieved by the model that predicted ophthalmopathy progression.

Material for sequencing was peripheral blood. This clonotype was sampled from an adult man with Graves' ophthalmopathy. The rearrangement joins TRBV19 to TRBJ2-1, with TRBD2 as a possible D gene (5 bases). CDR3 sequence: CASSIPLAGGGEQFF. The DNA for the CDR3 is TGTGCCAGTAGTATCCCCCTCGCTGGAGGCGGGGAGCAGTTCTTC.